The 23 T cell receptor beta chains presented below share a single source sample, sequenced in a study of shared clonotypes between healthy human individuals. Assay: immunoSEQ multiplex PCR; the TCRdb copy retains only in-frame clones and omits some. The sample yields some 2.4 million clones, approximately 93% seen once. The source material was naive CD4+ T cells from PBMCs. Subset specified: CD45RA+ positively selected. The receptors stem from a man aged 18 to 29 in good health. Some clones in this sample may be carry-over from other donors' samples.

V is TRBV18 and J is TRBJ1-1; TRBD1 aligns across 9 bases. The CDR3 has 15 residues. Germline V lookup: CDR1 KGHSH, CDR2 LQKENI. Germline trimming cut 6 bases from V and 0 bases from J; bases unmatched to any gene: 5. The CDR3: CASSSDRGMNTEAFF. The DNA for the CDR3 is TGTGCCAGCTCGTCAGACAGGGGGATGAACACTGAAGCTTTCTTT.

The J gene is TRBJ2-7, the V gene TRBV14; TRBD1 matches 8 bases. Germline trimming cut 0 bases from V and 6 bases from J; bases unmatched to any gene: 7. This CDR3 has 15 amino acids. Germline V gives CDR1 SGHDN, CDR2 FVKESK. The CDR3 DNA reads TGTGCCAGCAGCCAAGATGGCAGGGGGCGGTCCGAGCAGTACTTC. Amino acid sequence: CASSQDGRGRSEQYF.

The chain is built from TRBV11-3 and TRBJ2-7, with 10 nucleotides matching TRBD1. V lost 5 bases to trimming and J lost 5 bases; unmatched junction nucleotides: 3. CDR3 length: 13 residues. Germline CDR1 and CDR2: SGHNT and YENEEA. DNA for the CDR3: TGTGCCAGCAGCCCGGGACAGGGGAACGAGCAGTACTTC. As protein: CASSPGQGNEQYF.

The DNA for the CDR3 is TGTGCCAGCAGCTTATCTGGCCGCATATCCTACGAGCAGTACTTC. Translated, it gives CASSLSGRISYEQYF. The chain carries TRBV7-9 and TRBJ2-7; the D is unclear. The CDR3 has 15 residues. The germline V gene encodes CDR1 SEHNR and CDR2 FQNEAQ (reference sequence). Trimming shortened V by 2 bases and J by 1 base, and 12 bases separated the two germline ends. Full variable domain (outside the CDR3, taken from reference TRBV7-9 and TRBJ2-7): DTGVSQNPRHKITKRGQNVTFRCDPISEHNRLYWYRQTLGQGPEFLTYFQNEAQLEKSRLLSDRFSAERPKGSFSTLEIQRTEQGDSAMYLCASSLSGRISYEQYFGPGTRLTVT.

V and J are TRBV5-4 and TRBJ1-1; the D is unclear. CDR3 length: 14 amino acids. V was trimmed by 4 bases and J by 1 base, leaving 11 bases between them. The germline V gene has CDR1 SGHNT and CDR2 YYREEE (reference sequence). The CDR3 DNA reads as TGTGCCAGCAGCCTCCGGGCTCCGAACACTGAAGCTTTCTTT. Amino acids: CASSLRAPNTEAFF.

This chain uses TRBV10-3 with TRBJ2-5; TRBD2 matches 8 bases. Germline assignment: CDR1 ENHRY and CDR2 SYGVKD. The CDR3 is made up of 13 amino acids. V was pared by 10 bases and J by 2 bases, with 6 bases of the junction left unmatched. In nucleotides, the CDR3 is TGTGCCACTGGAGCGGGAGCGCAAGAGACCCAGTACTTC. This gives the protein CATGAGAQETQYF.

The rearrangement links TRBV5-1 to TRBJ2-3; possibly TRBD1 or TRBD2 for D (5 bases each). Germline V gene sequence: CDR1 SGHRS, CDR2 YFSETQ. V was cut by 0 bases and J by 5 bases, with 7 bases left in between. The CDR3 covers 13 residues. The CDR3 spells CASSLGGKDTQYF. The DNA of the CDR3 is TGCGCCAGCAGCTTGGGGGGGAAAGATACGCAGTATTTT.

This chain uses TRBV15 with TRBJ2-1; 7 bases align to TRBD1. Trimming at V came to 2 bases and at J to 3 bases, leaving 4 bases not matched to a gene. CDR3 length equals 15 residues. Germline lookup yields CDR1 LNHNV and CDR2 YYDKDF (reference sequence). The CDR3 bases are TGTGCCACCAGCAGAAGACAGGGTTTCTACAATGAGCAGTTCTTC. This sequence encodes CATSRRQGFYNEQFF.

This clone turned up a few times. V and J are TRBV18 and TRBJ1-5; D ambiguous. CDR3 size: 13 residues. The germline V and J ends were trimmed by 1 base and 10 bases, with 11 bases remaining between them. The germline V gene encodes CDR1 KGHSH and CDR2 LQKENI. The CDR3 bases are TGTGCCAGCTCACCACGGCTTGAGCAACCCCAGCATTTT. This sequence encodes CASSPRLEQPQHF.

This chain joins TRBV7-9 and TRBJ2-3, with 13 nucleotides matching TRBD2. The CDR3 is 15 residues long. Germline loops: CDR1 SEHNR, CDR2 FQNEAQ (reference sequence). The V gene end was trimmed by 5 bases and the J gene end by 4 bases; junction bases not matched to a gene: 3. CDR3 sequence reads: CASSGLAGAADTQYF. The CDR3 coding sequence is TGTGCCAGCAGCGGACTAGCGGGAGCCGCAGATACGCAGTATTTT. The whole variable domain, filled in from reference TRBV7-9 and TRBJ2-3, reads DTGVSQNPRHKITKRGQNVTFRCDPISEHNRLYWYRQTLGQGPEFLTYFQNEAQLEKSRLLSDRFSAERPKGSFSTLEIQRTEQGDSAMYLCASSGLAGAADTQYFGPGTRLTVL.

CDR3 residues: CASSPRGLASNEQFF. As DNA, the CDR3 is TGTGCCAGCAGCCCCCGAGGGCTAGCCAGCAATGAGCAGTTCTTC. V is TRBV14 and J is TRBJ2-1; perhaps TRBD2 as D (5 bases). Deletions cut 4 bases from V and 6 bases from J, with 16 bases between. Germline V lookup: CDR1 SGHDN, CDR2 FVKESK. The CDR3 covers 15 residues.

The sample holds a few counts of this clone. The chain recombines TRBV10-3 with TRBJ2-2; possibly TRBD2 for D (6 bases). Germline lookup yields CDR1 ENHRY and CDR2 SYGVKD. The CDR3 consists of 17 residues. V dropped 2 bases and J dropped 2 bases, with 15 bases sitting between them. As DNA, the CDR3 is TGTGCCATCAGTGAGCCGAAGGGACTTACCAACACCGGGGAGCTGTTTTTT. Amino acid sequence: CAISEPKGLTNTGELFF.

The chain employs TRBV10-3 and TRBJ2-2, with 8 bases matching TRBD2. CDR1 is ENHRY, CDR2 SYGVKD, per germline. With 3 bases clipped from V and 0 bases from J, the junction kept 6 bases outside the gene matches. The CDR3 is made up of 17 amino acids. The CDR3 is CAISEGTRGANTGELFF. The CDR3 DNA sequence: TGTGCCATCAGTGAAGGGACTAGAGGAGCGAACACCGGGGAGCTGTTTTTT.

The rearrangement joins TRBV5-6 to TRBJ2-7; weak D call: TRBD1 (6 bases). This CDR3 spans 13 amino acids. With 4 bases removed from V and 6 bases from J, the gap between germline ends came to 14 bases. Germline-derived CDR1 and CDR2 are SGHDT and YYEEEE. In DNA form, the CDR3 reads TGTGCCAGCAGCGAGCTAGGGGGTCGCGAGCAGTACTTC. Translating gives CASSELGGREQYF.

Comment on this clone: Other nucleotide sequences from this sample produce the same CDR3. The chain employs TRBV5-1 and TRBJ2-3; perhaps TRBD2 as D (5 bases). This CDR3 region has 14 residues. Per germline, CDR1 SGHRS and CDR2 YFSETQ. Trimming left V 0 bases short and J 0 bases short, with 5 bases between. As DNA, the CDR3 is TGCGCCAGCAGCTTGGGCGGGAGCACAGATACGCAGTATTTT. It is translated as CASSLGGSTDTQYF. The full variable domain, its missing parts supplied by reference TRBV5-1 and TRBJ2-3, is KAGVTQTPRYLIKTRGQQVTLSCSPISGHRSVSWYQQTPGQGLQFLFEYFSETQRNKGNFPGRFSGRQFSNSRSEMNVSTLELGDSALYLCASSLGGSTDTQYFGPGTRLTVL.

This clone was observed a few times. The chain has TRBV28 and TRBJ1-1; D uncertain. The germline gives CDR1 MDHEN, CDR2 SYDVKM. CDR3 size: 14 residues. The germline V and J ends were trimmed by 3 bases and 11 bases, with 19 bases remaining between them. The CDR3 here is CASSLITLPSRAFF. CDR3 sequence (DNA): TGTGCCAGCAGTTTGATCACTCTTCCCAGTAGGGCTTTCTTT.

The CDR3 region has the DNA TGTGCCAGCAGTATGGGATCGGCGGGGGCTAGCACAGATACGCAGTATTTT. This gives the protein CASSMGSAGASTDTQYF. The chain has TRBV28 and TRBJ2-3, with a tentative D call TRBD2 (7 bases). Germline values: CDR1 MDHEN, CDR2 SYDVKM. The CDR3 is 17 residues long. V shed 5 bases and J shed 0 bases, with 18 bases lying between them.

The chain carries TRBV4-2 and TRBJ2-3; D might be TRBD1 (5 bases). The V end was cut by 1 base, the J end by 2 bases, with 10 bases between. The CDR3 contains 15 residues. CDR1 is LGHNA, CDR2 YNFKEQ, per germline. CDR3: CASSQGRQNTDTQYF. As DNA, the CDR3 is TGTGCCAGCAGCCAAGGTAGACAGAACACAGATACGCAGTATTTT.

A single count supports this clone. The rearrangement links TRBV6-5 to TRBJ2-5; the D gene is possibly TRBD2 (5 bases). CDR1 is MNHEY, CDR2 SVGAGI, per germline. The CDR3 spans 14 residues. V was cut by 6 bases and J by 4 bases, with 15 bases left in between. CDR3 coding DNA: TGTGCCAGCAGCCCGGAGGAGCTAGCAGAGACCCAGTACTTC. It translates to CASSPEELAETQYF.

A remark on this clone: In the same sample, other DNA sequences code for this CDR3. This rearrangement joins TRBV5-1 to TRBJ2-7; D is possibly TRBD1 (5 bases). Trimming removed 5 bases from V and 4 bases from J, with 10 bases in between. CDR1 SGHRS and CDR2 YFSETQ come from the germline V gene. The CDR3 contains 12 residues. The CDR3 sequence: CASSIGAYEQYF. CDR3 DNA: TGCGCCAGCAGTATTGGGGCATACGAGCAGTACTTC.

In DNA form, the CDR3 reads TGTGCCGCCGGGACAGGGGACACCGGGGAGCTGTTTTTT. Translation: CAAGTGDTGELFF. The chain is built from TRBV28 and TRBJ2-2; TRBD1 matches 10 bases. There are 13 residues in the CDR3. With V trimmed by 11 bases and J by 3 bases, 3 bases remained unmatched. Germline values: CDR1 MDHEN, CDR2 SYDVKM.

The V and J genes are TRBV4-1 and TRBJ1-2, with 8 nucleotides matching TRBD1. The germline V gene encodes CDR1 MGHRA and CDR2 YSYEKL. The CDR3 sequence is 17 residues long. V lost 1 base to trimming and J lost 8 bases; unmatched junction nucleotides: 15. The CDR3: CASSQGPHPIRGLGYTF. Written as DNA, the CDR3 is TGCGCCAGCAGCCAAGGTCCACACCCCATCAGGGGGCTCGGCTACACCTTC.

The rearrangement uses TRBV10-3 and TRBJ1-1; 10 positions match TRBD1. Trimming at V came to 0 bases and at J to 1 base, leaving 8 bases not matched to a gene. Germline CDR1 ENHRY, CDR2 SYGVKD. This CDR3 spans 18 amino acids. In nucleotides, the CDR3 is TGTGCCATCAGTGAGTCGGGGACAGGGGTCCTCGGGAACACTGAAGCTTTCTTT. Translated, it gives CAISESGTGVLGNTEAFF.